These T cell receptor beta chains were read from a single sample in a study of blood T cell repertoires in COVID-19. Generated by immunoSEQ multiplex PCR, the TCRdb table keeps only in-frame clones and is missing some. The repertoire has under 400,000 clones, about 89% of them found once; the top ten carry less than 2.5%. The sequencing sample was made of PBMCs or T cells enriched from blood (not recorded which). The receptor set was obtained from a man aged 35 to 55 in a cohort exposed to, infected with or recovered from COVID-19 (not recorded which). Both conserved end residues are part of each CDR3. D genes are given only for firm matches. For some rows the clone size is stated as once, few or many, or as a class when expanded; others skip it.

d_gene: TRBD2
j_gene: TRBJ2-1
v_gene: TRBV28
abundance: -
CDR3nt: TGTGCCAGCACCCCGGGGACTAACTACAATGAGCAGTTCTTC
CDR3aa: CASTPGTNYNEQFF

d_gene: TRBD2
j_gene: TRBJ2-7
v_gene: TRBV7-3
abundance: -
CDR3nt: TGTGCCAGCAGCCCAGGGGCGGGAGGGCCCTACGAGCAGTACTTC
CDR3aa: CASSPGAGGPYEQYF

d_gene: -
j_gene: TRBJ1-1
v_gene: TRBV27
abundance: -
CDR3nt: TGTGCCAGCAGTTCCACTTTCGGGAACACTGAAGCTTTCTTT
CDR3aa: CASSSTFGNTEAFF

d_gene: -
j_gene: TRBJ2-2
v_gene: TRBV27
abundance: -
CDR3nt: TGTGCCAGCAGCCACTCGACACCACTAGGTCCCGGGGAGCTGTTTTTT
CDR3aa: CASSHSTPLGPGELFF

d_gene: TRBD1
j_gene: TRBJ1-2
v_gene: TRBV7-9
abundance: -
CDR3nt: TGTGCCAGCAGCTTTGGGGACAGGAACTATGGCTACACCTTC
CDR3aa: CASSFGDRNYGYTF

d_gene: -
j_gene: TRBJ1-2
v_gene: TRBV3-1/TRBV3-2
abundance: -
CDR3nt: TGTGCCAGCAGCCAAGATAGAGGCTATGGCTACACCTTC
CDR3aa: CASSQDRGYGYTF

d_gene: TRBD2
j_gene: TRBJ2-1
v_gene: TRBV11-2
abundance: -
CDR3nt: TGTGCCAGCAGCTTAGAATTCCCAGCGGGGGGTTACAATGAGCAGTTCTTC
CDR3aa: CASSLEFPAGGYNEQFF

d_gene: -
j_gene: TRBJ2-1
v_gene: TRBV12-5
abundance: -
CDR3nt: TGTGCTAGTGGTTTGACAGGGTACGGTGAGCAGTTCTTC
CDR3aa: CASGLTGYGEQFF

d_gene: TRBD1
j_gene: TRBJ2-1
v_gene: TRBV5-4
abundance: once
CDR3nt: TGTGCCAGCAGCCCCAGACAGGGGGGCTCCTACAATGAGCAGTTCTTC
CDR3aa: CASSPRQGGSYNEQFF

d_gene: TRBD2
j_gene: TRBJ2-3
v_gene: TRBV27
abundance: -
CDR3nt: TGTGCCAGCAGTTTGGGCGCGGGAGGGACTACAGATACGCAGTATTTT
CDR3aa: CASSLGAGGTTDTQYF

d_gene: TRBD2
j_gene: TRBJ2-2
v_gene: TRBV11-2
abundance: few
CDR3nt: TGTGCCAGCAGCCCGACTAGCGGTGCCACCGGGGAGCTGTTTTTT
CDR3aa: CASSPTSGATGELFF

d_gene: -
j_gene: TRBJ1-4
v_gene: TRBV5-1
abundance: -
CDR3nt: TGCGCCAGCAGCTTGCGTAGGCAGGGAGGTGAAAAACTGTTTTTT
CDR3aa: CASSLRRQGGEKLFF

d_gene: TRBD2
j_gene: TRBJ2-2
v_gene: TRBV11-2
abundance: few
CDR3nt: TGTGCCAGCAGCTTTACGAGCGGGAGCCGGGAGCTGTTTTTT
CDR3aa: CASSFTSGSRELFF

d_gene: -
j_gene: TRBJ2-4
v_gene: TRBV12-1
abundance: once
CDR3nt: TGTGCCAGCAGCTTTGATCAGGGTACCAAAAACATTCAGTACTTC
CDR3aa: CASSFDQGTKNIQYF

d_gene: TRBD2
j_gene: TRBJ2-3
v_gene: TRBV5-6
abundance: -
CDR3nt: TGTGCCAGCAGCTCTAGACTAGCGGGAGGGCCCCATAGGGATACGCAGTATTTT
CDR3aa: CASSSRLAGGPHRDTQYF

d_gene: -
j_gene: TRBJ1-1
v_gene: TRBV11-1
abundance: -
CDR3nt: TGTGCCAGCACCTCCGGGGTTAAAGTGGGTAACACTGAAGCTTTCTTT
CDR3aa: CASTSGVKVGNTEAFF

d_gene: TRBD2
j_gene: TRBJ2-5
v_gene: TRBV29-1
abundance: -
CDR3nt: TGCAGCGTCGGGACTAGCGGTCAAGAGACCCAGTACTTC
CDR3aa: CSVGTSGQETQYF

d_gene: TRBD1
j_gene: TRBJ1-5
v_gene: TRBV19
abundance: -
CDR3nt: TGTGCCAGTAGCCGACAGGGGGGTATTAGCAATCAGCCCCAGCATTTT
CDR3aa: CASSRQGGISNQPQHF

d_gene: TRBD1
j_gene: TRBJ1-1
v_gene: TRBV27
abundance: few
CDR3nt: TGTGCCAGCAGTTTAGCAGGGGGCGGCACTGAAGCTTTCTTT
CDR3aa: CASSLAGGGTEAFF

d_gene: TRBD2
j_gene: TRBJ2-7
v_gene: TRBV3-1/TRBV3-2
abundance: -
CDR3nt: TGTGCCAGCAGCCAGGCTGGACTAGCGCCCAGCGAGCAGTACTTC
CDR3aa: CASSQAGLAPSEQYF

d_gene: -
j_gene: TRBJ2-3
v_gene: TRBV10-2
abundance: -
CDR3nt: TGCGCCACCATTTTTGGGCTAGCGACAGATACGCAGTATTTT
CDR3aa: CATIFGLATDTQYF

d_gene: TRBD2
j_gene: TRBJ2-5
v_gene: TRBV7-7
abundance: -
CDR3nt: TGTGCCAGCAGCTTAGGCCCGGGACTAAAAGAGACCCAGTACTTC
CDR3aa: CASSLGPGLKETQYF

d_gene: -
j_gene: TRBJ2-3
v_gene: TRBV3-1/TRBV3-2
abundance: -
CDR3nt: TGTGCCAGCAGCCAAGAAGGTCTTGACTCCCCAGCGAGAGATACGCAGTATTTT
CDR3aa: CASSQEGLDSPARDTQYF

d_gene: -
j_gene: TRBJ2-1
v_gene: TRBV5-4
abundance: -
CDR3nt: TGTGCCAGCAGCTACGAAATCCCAGGGAACAATGAGCAGTTCTTC
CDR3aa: CASSYEIPGNNEQFF

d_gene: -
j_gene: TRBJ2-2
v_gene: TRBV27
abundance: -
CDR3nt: TGTGCCAGCAGTTTTATCAGGCAGGGTGGCACCGGGGAGCTGTTTTTT
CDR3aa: CASSFIRQGGTGELFF

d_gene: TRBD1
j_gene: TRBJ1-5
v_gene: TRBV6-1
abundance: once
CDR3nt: TGTGCCAGCAGTGAACACCTGCCGTCAGGGGGTCGGAATCAGCCCCAGCATTTT
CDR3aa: CASSEHLPSGGRNQPQHF

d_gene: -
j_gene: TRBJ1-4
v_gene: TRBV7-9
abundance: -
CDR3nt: TGTGCCAGCAGCTTACAGATCCTGCCCGGGGAAAAACTGTTTTTT
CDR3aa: CASSLQILPGEKLFF

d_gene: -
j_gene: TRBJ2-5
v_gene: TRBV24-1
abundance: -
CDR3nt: TGTGCCACCAGTGACACGCCCGGGAAGACCCAGTACTTC
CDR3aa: CATSDTPGKTQYF

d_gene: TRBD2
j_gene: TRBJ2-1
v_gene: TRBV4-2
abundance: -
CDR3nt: TGTGCCAGCAGCCAAGCCGCGGGGGTATACAATGAGCAGTTCTTC
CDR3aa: CASSQAAGVYNEQFF

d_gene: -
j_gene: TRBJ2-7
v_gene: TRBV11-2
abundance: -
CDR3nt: TGTGCCAGCAGCCATACTAGCAGAACCTACGAGCAGTACTTC
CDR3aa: CASSHTSRTYEQYF

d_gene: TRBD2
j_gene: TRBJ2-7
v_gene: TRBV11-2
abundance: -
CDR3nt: TGTGCCAGCAGCCAGACTAGCGGGTTCTACGAGCAGTACTTC
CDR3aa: CASSQTSGFYEQYF

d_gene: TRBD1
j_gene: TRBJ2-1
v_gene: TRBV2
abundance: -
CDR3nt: TGTGCCAGCACCCTCGGGACAGGGGGCCAAAATGAGCAGTTCTTC
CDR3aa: CASTLGTGGQNEQFF

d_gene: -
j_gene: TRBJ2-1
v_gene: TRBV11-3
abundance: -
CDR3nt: TGTGCCAGCAGCGACACAAGAAATGAGCAGTTCTTC
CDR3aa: CASSDTRNEQFF

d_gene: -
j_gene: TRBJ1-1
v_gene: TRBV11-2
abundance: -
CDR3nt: TGTGCCAGCAGCCCCCACACTATGAACACTGAAGCTTTCTTT
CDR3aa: CASSPHTMNTEAFF

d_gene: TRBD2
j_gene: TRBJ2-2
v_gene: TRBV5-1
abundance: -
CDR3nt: TGCGCCAGCAGCCCCACGACTAGCGGGAGTTTCGGGGAGCTGTTTTTT
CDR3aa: CASSPTTSGSFGELFF

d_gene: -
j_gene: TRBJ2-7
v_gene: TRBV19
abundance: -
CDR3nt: TGTGCCAGTAGAGGGGGGGCCTACGAGCAGTACTTC
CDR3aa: CASRGGAYEQYF

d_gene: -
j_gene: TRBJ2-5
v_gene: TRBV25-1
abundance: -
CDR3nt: TGTGCCAGCAGTGAACCCGGGCAAGAGACCCAGTACTTC
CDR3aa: CASSEPGQETQYF

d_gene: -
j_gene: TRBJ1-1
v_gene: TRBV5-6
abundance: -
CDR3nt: TGTGCCAGCAGCTTTTGGGGGGGGCGCAGGACTGAAGCTTTCTTT
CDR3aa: CASSFWGGRRTEAFF

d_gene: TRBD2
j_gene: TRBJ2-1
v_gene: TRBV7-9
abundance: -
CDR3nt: TGTGCCAGCAGCGGAGGACTAGCGGGTGACAGCTCCTACAATGAGCAGTTCTTC
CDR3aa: CASSGGLAGDSSYNEQFF

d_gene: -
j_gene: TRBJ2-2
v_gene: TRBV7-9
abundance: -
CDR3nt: TGTGCCAGCAGCCCCCTAGCACTAAACACCGGGGAGCTGTTTTTT
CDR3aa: CASSPLALNTGELFF

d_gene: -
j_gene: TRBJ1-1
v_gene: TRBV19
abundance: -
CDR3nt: TGTGCCAGTAGTCCCTCAGGGGACGGTTCAAAGAACACTGAAGCTTTCTTT
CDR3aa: CASSPSGDGSKNTEAFF

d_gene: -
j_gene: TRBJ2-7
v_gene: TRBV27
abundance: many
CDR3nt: TGTGCCAGCAGTCTAGGGGTCACGCACGAGCAGTACTTC
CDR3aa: CASSLGVTHEQYF

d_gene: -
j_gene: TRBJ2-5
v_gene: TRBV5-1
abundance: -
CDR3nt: TGCGCCAGCAGCTCTGGACAGCTACAAGAGACCCAGTACTTC
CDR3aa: CASSSGQLQETQYF

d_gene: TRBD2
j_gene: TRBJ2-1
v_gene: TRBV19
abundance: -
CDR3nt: TGTGCCAGTAGGAGCCTGAGGACTAGCGGGAGGGCGGGCTACAATGAGCAGTTCTTC
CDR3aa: CASRSLRTSGRAGYNEQFF

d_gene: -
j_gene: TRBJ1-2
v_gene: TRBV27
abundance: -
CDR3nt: TGTGCCAGCAGTTTAAGGCCAGCCCTAGGTGGCTACACCTTC
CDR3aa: CASSLRPALGGYTF

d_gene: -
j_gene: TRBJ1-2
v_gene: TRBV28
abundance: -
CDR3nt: TGTGCCAGCAGTTTAGCGAACTATGGCTACACCTTC
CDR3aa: CASSLANYGYTF

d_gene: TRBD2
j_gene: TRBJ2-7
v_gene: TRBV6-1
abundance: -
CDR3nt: TGTGCCAGCAGTGAGACTAGCGGATACGAGCAGTACTTC
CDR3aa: CASSETSGYEQYF

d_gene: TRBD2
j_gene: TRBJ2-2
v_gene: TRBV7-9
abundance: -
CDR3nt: TGTGCCAGCAGCTTAAAAGCGGGATATACCGGGGAGCTGTTTTTT
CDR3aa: CASSLKAGYTGELFF

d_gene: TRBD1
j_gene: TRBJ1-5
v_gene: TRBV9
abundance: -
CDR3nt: TGTGCCAGCAGCGTAGGACAGGGTCGGAATCAGCCCCAGCATTTT
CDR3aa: CASSVGQGRNQPQHF

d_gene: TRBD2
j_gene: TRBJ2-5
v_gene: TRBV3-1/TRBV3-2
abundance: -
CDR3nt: TGTGCCAGCAGCCCCTGGACTAGCGGACCCCAAGAGACCCAGTACTTC
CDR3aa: CASSPWTSGPQETQYF

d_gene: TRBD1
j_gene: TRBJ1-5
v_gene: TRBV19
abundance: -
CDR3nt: TGTGCCAGTAGTCAATACATGGACAGGTTAAGCAATCAGCCCCAGCATTTT
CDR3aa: CASSQYMDRLSNQPQHF

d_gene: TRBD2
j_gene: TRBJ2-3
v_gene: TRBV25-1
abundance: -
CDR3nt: TGTGCCAGCAGTTTGCGGGAGGCCCACACAGATACGCAGTATTTT
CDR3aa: CASSLREAHTDTQYF

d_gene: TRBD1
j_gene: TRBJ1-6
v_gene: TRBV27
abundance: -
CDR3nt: TGTGCCAGCAGCCCTCGACAGGGAAGGGCTTCACCCCTCCACTTT
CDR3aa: CASSPRQGRASPLHF

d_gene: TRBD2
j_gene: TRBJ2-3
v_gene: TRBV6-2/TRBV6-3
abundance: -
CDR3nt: TGTGCCAGCACCCCGACTAGCGCTAGCACAGATACGCAGTATTTT
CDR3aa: CASTPTSASTDTQYF

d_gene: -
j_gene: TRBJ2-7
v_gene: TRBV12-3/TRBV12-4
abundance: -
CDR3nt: TGTGCCAGCACCCCCGGCGGAGCCTACGAGCAGTACTTC
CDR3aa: CASTPGGAYEQYF

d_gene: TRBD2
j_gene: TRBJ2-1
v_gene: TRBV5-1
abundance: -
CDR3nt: TGCGCCAGCAGCTCCGATAGCGGGTTCTCCTACAATGAGCAGTTCTTC
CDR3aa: CASSSDSGFSYNEQFF